This T cell receptor beta chain appears in the sequencing data of a study of OX40 agonist ivuxolimab in advanced cancers. As for the study more broadly: Ivuxolimab, which targeted the costimulatory receptor OX40 (CD134), was an agonistic, fully human IgG2 monoclonal antibody. In the dose-escalation cohort, 82.7% of patients were male, and the mean age was 60 years with a range of roughly 23 to 90. Three dose-escalation patients achieved partial responses, one with hepatocellular carcinoma and two with cutaneous melanoma. Intravenous ivuxolimab was administered to patients every 2 weeks at six dose levels: 0.01, 0.1, 0.3, 1.5, 3 and 10 mg/kg. Patients were allowed to have had prior anti-PD-1, anti-PD-L1 or anti-CTLA-4 therapy, and approximately 40% of the dose-escalation patients had previously received checkpoint inhibitors. Peripheral TCRbeta sequencing aimed to test whether ivuxolimab altered TCR sequence diversity and caused clonal T-cell expansion. Of the roughly 51 patients in dose escalation, some 19 had hepatocellular carcinoma, approximately 15 had melanoma, 9 had renal cell carcinoma and 9 had head and neck cancer. The monotherapy dose-escalation portion (N of about 50 patients) of the phase I ivuxolimab trial is reported in the paper. Broader findings and caveats from the paper: Low levels of normalized T-cell clonal expansion were also seen in some patients who did not respond. At doses from 0.1 to 3.0 mg/kg, clonal expansion was seen in both CD4+ and CD8+ blood T cells between baseline and week 6. In the 0.1-3.0 mg/kg groups, partial responders were among the patients with the lowest normalized peripheral clonal expansion, particularly in CD8+ T cells. The antigen specificity of the clonally expanded peripheral T cells was not determined. After ivuxolimab, CD8+ T cells had more expanded clones than CD4+ T cells on average.

The junction carries 4 bases between V and J, which are trimmed by 4 bases and 0 bases respectively. Taken from cysteine to phenylalanine, the CDR3 has 12 residues. Solely the CDR3 DNA is kept, with 36 bases framed from the first base. Reading the germline V gene (reference sequence) gives CDR1 SGHNT and CDR2 YYREEE. On this clone: No antigen is known for it. Base qualities are missing; no much larger clone stands one base away.

Patients with a history of autoimmune disease or receiving systemic immunosuppression were excluded from the trial. In every dose cohort, peripheral blood was drawn for TCR sequencing at baseline, cycle 4 day 1, and cycle 7 day 1. The samples were drawn from a first-in-human, open-label, multicenter phase I dose-escalation trial of ivuxolimab. The trial enrolled adults with locally advanced or metastatic head and neck squamous cell, hepatocellular, melanoma or renal cell carcinoma. Before TCR sequencing, CD4+ T cells and CD8+ T cells were sorted from peripheral blood as separate populations. To sequence the TCRbeta CDR3 region, genomic DNA was isolated from the sorted cells. The immunoSEQ Assay was used to sequence the TCRbeta CDR3 regions. TCRdb mirrors the immuneACCESS table, restricted to in-frame sequences. Some clones are absent from its copies; in checked studies, under half trace to an unresolved V gene, and the reason for the others is unknown. The sample table lists 70,000 to 75,000 clones, approximately 78% of them with a count of one. The ten top clones hold 4.5% to 6% of the sample.

The V gene is TRBV5-4 and the J gene is TRBJ1-1, with no D gene named confidently. The source was CD4+ or CD8+ T cells sorted from blood, collected in a trial of the OX40 agonist ivuxolimab. The clonotype originates from an adult with an advanced solid tumor such as melanoma, head and neck, liver or kidney cancer. The CDR3 reads CASSVVNTEAFF. The DNA reads as follows: TGTGCCAGCAGCGTAGTGAACACTGAAGCTTTCTTT.